The 25 T cell receptor beta chains below were found in one sample sequenced in a study of shared clonotypes between healthy human individuals (dated by TCRdb to between 2020 and 2021). Receptors were amplified or captured by the immunoSEQ multiplex PCR assay. The clones in this table, taken by TCRdb from immuneACCESS, are in-frame only. Not every clone is retained; where verified, under half of the shortfall comes from an unresolved V gene, and the cause of the rest is unknown. The sample has about 1.1 million clones on record, about 84% of them singletons. Of the sample, approximately 0.56% falls within the top ten clones. Input material: memory CD4+ T cells from PBMCs. Read against the paper, the sample's cell subset or site label means: CD45RA-negative fraction. These receptors were collected from a man between 18 and 35 years old in good health. Some clones in this sample may be carry-over from other donors' samples.

The rearrangement joins TRBV25-1 to TRBJ2-1; the match to TRBD2 covers 10 bases. The trim removed 4 bases at V and 7 bases at J, leaving 10 bases unmatched. The CDR3 loop spans 16 amino acids. Germline V gene data show CDR1 as MGHDK and CDR2 as SYGVNS. The CDR3 sequence: CASSAPGLASQNEQFF. In DNA form, the CDR3 reads TGTGCCAGCAGTGCCCCGGGACTAGCGTCTCAAAATGAGCAGTTCTTC.

The rearrangement links TRBV7-8 to TRBJ2-5, with 8 bases aligning to TRBD2. From germline, CDR1 is SGHVS and CDR2 FQNEAQ. Losses at the gene ends were 5 bases for V and 5 bases for J; bases not matched to a gene: 10. The CDR3 is 15 amino acids. The CDR3 DNA reads as TGTGCCAGCAGCACACTAGCGGCACGAGGGGAGACCCAGTACTTC. Its translation is CASSTLAARGETQYF.

The gene calls are TRBV7-8 and TRBJ2-3; either TRBD1 or TRBD2 may fit D (5 bases each). V was cut by 0 bases and J by 1 base, with 8 bases left in between. The CDR3 sequence is 15 residues long. Germline V lookup: CDR1 SGHVS, CDR2 FQNEAQ. The DNA of the CDR3 is TGTGCCAGCAGCTTAGCCCAGGGACGCACAGATACGCAGTATTTT. Translated: CASSLAQGRTDTQYF.

V usage is TRBV18 and J usage is TRBJ2-3; maybe TRBD2 (6 bases). V was shortened by 2 bases and J by 2 bases, with 11 bases between the two germline ends. The CDR3 is 15 amino acids. Per the germline V gene, CDR1 is KGHSH and CDR2 is LQKENI. The CDR3 here is CASSPLAVITDTQYF. The CDR3 nucleotides are TGTGCCAGCTCACCATTAGCGGTAATCACAGATACGCAGTATTTT.

The chain employs TRBV28 and TRBJ1-5; 8 bases match TRBD1. V trimming: 2 bases; J trimming: 3 bases; junction bases outside the gene matches: 3. The CDR3 has 15 residues. Per germline, CDR1 MDHEN and CDR2 SYDVKM. Here the CDR3 reads CASSLTGQDNQPQHF. In nucleotides, the CDR3 is TGTGCCAGCAGTTTAACGGGACAGGACAATCAGCCCCAGCATTTT.

This chain joins TRBV28 and TRBJ2-7, with 8 bases aligning to TRBD1. CDR1 and CDR2 from the germline V gene are MDHEN and SYDVKM. The CDR3 runs 15 residues. V lost 6 bases and J lost 6; bases outside the gene matches: 13. CDR3 sequence reads: CASSSTRTGSVEQYF. The CDR3 DNA reads TGTGCCAGCAGCTCAACCAGGACAGGGTCTGTCGAGCAGTACTTC.

V usage is TRBV2 and J usage is TRBJ1-1; 9 bases agree with TRBD1. Germline lookup yields CDR1 SNHLY and CDR2 FYNNEI. Trimming removed 4 bases from V and 0 bases from J; junction bases left unmatched: 6. The CDR3 extends over 16 amino acids. CDR3 nucleotide sequence: TGTGCCAGCAGTGGAGGGACAGGGCACATGAACACTGAAGCTTTCTTT. It is translated as CASSGGTGHMNTEAFF.

The V gene is TRBV19, the J gene TRBJ2-7, with D tentatively TRBD1 or TRBD2 (5 bases each). V was pared by 5 bases and J by 8 bases, with 19 bases between. Germline V CDR1 and CDR2: LNHDA, SQIVND (reference sequence). The length of the CDR3 is 14 residues. Here the CDR3 DNA reads TGTGCCAGTAGTCCGGGACCGATATCTTTCAAGCAGTACTTC. Protein: CASSPGPISFKQYF.

With respect to this clone: This sample includes further DNA sequences coding for the same CDR3. The J gene is TRBJ1-2, the V gene TRBV27; 7 nucleotides match TRBD1. Trimming cost V 6 bases and J 4 bases; bases outside gene matches: 8. The CDR3 consists of 14 residues. In germline, CDR1 is MNHEY, CDR2 SMNVEV (reference sequence). CDR3 DNA sequence: TGTGCCAGCAGAGGAACCGGGACAGCCTATGGCTACACCTTC. Its protein product is CASRGTGTAYGYTF.

V gene TRBV6-5 combines with J gene TRBJ1-3; D is uncertain. CDR1 MNHEY and CDR2 SVGAGI come from the germline V gene. Trimming took 10 bases from V and 0 from J, leaving 10 bases between them. The CDR3 runs to 13 residues. The DNA for the CDR3 is TGTGCCACCTCACGGAGCTCTGGAAACACCATATATTTT. Protein product: CATSRSSGNTIYF.

This clone occurred many times. This chain links TRBV4-1 with TRBJ1-1, with 8 bases aligning to TRBD1. The CDR3 is 16 residues long. V was pared by 0 bases and J by 6 bases, with 9 bases of the junction left unmatched. Germline-derived CDR1 and CDR2 are MGHRA and YSYEKL. CDR3 in amino acids: CASSQEGQGAAPEAFF. The CDR3 DNA reads TGCGCCAGCAGCCAAGAGGGGCAGGGGGCGGCCCCTGAAGCTTTCTTT.

The chain recombines TRBV7-9 with TRBJ1-1; TRBD1 is a possible D gene (5 bases). Trimming took 1 base from V and 3 from J, leaving 9 bases between them. This CDR3 has 14 residues. Germline-derived CDR1 and CDR2 are SEHNR and FQNEAQ (reference sequence). The CDR3 here is CASSLDWGDTEAFF. DNA for the CDR3: TGTGCCAGCAGCTTAGACTGGGGCGACACTGAAGCTTTCTTT.

This clone was counted ten times or more. The genes are TRBV9 and TRBJ2-7, with 15 bases fitting TRBD2. Unmatched junction bases numbered 8, after V lost 4 bases and J lost 0 bases. The germline V gene encodes CDR1 SGDLS and CDR2 YYNGEE. CDR3 size: 18 residues. The DNA of the CDR3 is TGTGCCAGCAGCCTGGGGACTAGCGGGAGGAGGCGCTCCTACGAGCAGTACTTC. Translation gives CASSLGTSGRRRSYEQYF. The full variable domain, completed using reference TRBV9 and TRBJ2-7, is DSGVTQTPKHLITATGQRVTLRCSPRSGDLSVYWYQQSLDQGLQFLIQYYNGEERAKGNILERFSAQQFPDLHSELNLSSLELGDSALYFCASSLGTSGRRRSYEQYFGPGTRLTVT.

Only a few counts were recorded for this clone. This chain links TRBV7-2 with TRBJ2-5; 11 bases line up with TRBD2. This CDR3 spans 15 amino acids. CDR1 and CDR2 (germline): SGHTA, FQGNSA. With 5 bases clipped from V and 1 base from J, the junction kept 3 bases outside the gene matches. CDR3 bases: TGTGCCAGCAGCGTGGGACTAGCGGTCCAAGAGACCCAGTACTTC. It specifies CASSVGLAVQETQYF.

This clone was picked up one time. The rearrangement links TRBV6-1 to TRBJ1-2; perhaps TRBD1 as D (6 bases). This CDR3 is built from 12 residues. V lost 0 bases to trimming and J lost 10 bases, with 9 bases between them. Germline CDR1 and CDR2: MNHNS and SASEGT. CDR3 residues: CASSEARTDYTF. The CDR3 nucleotides are TGTGCCAGCAGTGAAGCCCGGACAGACTACACCTTC.

This clone appeared many times. V usage is TRBV18 and J usage is TRBJ1-3; D is unclear. CDR3 length equals 16 residues. Germline CDR1 KGHSH, CDR2 LQKENI. V was clipped by 2 bases and J by 0 bases, with 11 bases between them. The CDR3 nucleotides read TGTGCCAGCTCACCAATTGCGCGGGACTCTGGAAACACCATATATTTT. It encodes CASSPIARDSGNTIYF. Drawing the rest from reference TRBV18 and TRBJ1-3, the complete variable domain is NAGVMQNPRHLVRRRGQEARLRCSPMKGHSHVYWYRQLPEEGLKFMVYLQKENIIDESGMPKERFSAEFPKEGPSILRIQQVVRGDSAAYFCASSPIARDSGNTIYFGEGSWLTVV.

The J gene is TRBJ2-7, the V gene TRBV7-6; 9 positions match TRBD2. The CDR3 is 14 amino acids. Germline CDR1 and CDR2: SGHVS and FNYEAQ. V gave up 5 bases and J gave up 5 bases; unmatched junction bases: 7. The CDR3 is CASSKGVAGDEQYF. As DNA, the CDR3 is TGTGCCAGCAGCAAGGGGGTAGCGGGAGACGAGCAGTACTTC.

For the CDR3, the DNA is TGTGCCAGCTCACCCAGACGTTCCGGGACTAGCGGGAGGAACACCGGGGAGCTGTTTTTT. This gives the protein CASSPRRSGTSGRNTGELFF. The chain combines TRBV18 with TRBJ2-2, with 14 bases aligning to TRBD2. CDR3 length equals 20 residues. Germline loops: CDR1 KGHSH, CDR2 LQKENI. Losses at the gene ends were 3 bases for V and 1 base for J; bases not matched to a gene: 10.

The genes are TRBV7-3 and TRBJ2-6; TRBD1 matches at 9 bases. Germline-derived CDR1 and CDR2 are SGHTA and FQGTGA. The CDR3 is 17 amino acids. The trim removed 5 bases at V and 1 base at J, leaving 6 bases unmatched. DNA for the CDR3: TGTGCCAGCAGCCGCCGGGACAGGGTTTCTGGGGCCAACGTCCTGACTTTC. As protein: CASSRRDRVSGANVLTF.

V is TRBV5-6 and J is TRBJ2-7; D is possibly TRBD2 (5 bases). V lost 0 bases to trimming and J lost 0 bases, with 13 bases between them. Germline V CDR1 and CDR2: SGHDT, YYEEEE. This CDR3 comprises 16 residues. This CDR3 reads CASSLAGRRSSYEQYF. Written as DNA, the CDR3 is TGTGCCAGCAGCTTGGCCGGCAGGAGGAGCTCCTACGAGCAGTACTTC.

The chain has TRBV19 and TRBJ1-5, with D possibly matching TRBD1 (6 bases). The V gene lost 3 bases and the J gene lost 2 bases, with 14 bases spanning the gap. Germline V CDR1 and CDR2: LNHDA, SQIVND (reference sequence). The CDR3 sequence is 16 residues long. CDR3 residues: CASSMVGGLGNQPQHF. CDR3 nucleotides: TGTGCCAGTAGTATGGTAGGGGGTCTAGGCAATCAGCCCCAGCATTTT.

This chain connects TRBV27 to TRBJ1-2; tentative D call: TRBD1 (5 bases). The CDR3 covers 13 residues. Per the germline V gene, CDR1 is MNHEY and CDR2 is SMNVEV (reference sequence). Deletions cut 2 bases from V and 6 bases from J, with 10 bases between. The CDR3 loop is CASSLQGSDGYTF. The CDR3 DNA sequence: TGTGCCAGCAGTTTACAGGGTTCGGATGGCTACACCTTC.

This clone showed up many times. The chain carries TRBV4-3 and TRBJ2-3, with D perhaps matching TRBD2 (6 bases). CDR1 and CDR2 (germline): LGHNA, YSLEER. Between the trimmed V and J ends, which lost 4 bases and 2 bases, there was a span of 16 bases. This CDR3 spans 16 amino acids. The CDR3 loop reads CASSPGGSGYTDTQYF. The CDR3, as DNA: TGCGCCAGCAGCCCCGGAGGGTCTGGCTACACAGATACGCAGTATTTT.

The chain joins TRBV10-3 to TRBJ2-7; 11 nucleotides line up with TRBD2. Looked up from germline, CDR1 is ENHRY and CDR2 is SYGVKD. V lost 5 bases to trimming and J lost 6 bases; unmatched junction nucleotides: 6. The CDR3 has 14 residues. The CDR3 is CAISTGTSGGEQYF. CDR3 nucleotide sequence: TGTGCCATCAGTACCGGGACTAGCGGAGGCGAGCAGTACTTC.

This sequence joins TRBV4-1 and TRBJ1-1, with a weak D call TRBD1 (5 bases). The CDR3 consists of 15 residues. V was cut by 2 bases and J by 2 bases, with 12 bases left in between. Germline values: CDR1 MGHRA, CDR2 YSYEKL. CDR3 nucleotides: TGCGCCAGCAGCCAACCCCAACGGGGCAACACTGAAGCTTTCTTT. It encodes CASSQPQRGNTEAFF.